This T cell receptor (beta chain) was obtained from a study of T-cell memory formation after mild COVID-19. A single record per CDR3 protein comes from TCRdb applying MiXCR to the 5' RACE reads. The sample lists over 60,000 distinct CDR3 sequences; approximately 15% were seen once. Looked up from germline, CDR1 is PRHDT and CDR2 is FYEKMQ (reference sequence). The CDR3 consists of 13 residues. Trimming removed 3 bases from V and 5 bases from J, with 8 bases in between. The V and J genes are TRBV13 and TRBJ2-1; a possible D gene is TRBD2 (6 bases). Sequencing was performed on PBMCs or a T cell subset sorted from them (not recorded which). This sequence was found in an adult woman who had mild COVID-19 (a few samples of this study predate the infection). Cell type and time point are not known. CDR3 coding DNA: TGTGCCAGCAGCTTGCGGGGAAACAATGAGCAGTTCTTC. Residues: CASSLRGNNEQFF.